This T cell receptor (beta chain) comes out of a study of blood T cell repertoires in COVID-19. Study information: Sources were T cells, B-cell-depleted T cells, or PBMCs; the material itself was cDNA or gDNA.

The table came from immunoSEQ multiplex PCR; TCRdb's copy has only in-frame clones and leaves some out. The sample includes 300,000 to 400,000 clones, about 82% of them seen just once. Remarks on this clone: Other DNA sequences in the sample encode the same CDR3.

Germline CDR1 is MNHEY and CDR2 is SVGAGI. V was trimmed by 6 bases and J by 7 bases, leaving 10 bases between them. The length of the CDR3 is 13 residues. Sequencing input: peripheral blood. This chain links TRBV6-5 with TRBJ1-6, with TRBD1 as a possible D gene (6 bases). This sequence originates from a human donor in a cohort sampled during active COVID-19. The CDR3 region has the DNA TGTGCCAGCAGCGGACAGCTGAATTCACCCCTCCACTTT. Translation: CASSGQLNSPLHF.